Listed here are 8 T cell receptor beta chains from one sample, sequenced in a study of regulatory T cells in long-lasting Graves disease. Construction of TCR beta libraries relied on iRepertoire HTBI primers and on Arm-PCR targeting CDR3 regions. TCRdb processed the multiplex PCR reads anew with MiXCR; each CDR3 protein has one entry. The sample shows about 540,000 distinct CDR3 sequences, approximately 13% of them seen only once. The time point denotes: newly diagnosed GD, antithyroid drugs for less than 3 months. Making the TCR library involved RNA that had been extracted from PBMCs. These sequences were also reported in another study, on T cells in Graves' hyperthyroidism and ophthalmopathy.

The input for sequencing was peripheral blood mononuclear cells (PBMCs), taken at new diagnosis, from a patient treated with antithyroid drugs. These receptors were taken from a man younger than 45 with Graves disease.

This clonotype was counted between two and nine times. The junction departs from germline at one end; a sequencing error may be responsible. The rearrangement uses TRBV5-1 and TRBJ2-5, with D tentatively TRBD1 (6 bases). The CDR3 totals 13 residues. Germline lookup yields CDR1 SGHRS and CDR2 YFSETQ. The CDR3 reads CASSLAGEETRYF. CDR3 sequence (DNA): TGCGCCAGCAGCTTGGCAGGGGAAGAGACCCGGTACTTC.

This clonotype turned up a few times. The CDR3, as DNA: TGTGCCATCAACCCGGCAGGGGGGAGCGGGGAGCTGTTTTTT. Residues: CAINPAGGSGELFF. The rearrangement links TRBV10-3 to TRBJ2-2; perhaps TRBD1 as D (7 bases). Between the trimmed V and J ends, which lost 7 bases and 7 bases, there was a span of 16 bases. The CDR3 has 14 residues. Germline CDR1 reads ENHRY; CDR2 reads SYGVKD.

The table lists this clonotype with many counts. The chain has TRBV6-1 and TRBJ1-5; D is ambiguous. With 3 bases removed from V and 0 bases from J, the gap between germline ends came to 15 bases. Germline V gene sequence: CDR1 MNHNS, CDR2 SASEGT. CDR3 length: 17 amino acids. The CDR3 here is CASSDSPVGFSNQPQHF. For the CDR3, the DNA is TGTGCCAGCAGTGACTCCCCGGTTGGGTTTAGCAATCAGCCCCAGCATTTT.

The chain couples TRBV20-1 to TRBJ1-2; D gene ambiguous. Trimming took 0 bases from V and 8 from J, leaving 19 bases between them. Germline CDR1 and CDR2: DFQATT and SNEGSKA (reference sequence). The CDR3 is 15 residues long. DNA of the CDR3: TGCAGTGCTAGAGATGGGGTTAGAGGAGGTATAGGCTACACCTTC. It codes for CSARDGVRGGIGYTF.

The genes are TRBV19 and TRBJ2-4; TRBD2 is a possible D gene (5 bases). V dropped 1 base and J dropped 0 bases, with 7 bases sitting between them. Germline values: CDR1 LNHDA, CDR2 SQIVND (reference sequence). CDR3 length equals 15 residues. CDR3 in amino acids: CASSIAGIAKNIQYF. Written as DNA, the CDR3 is TGTGCCAGTAGTATAGCGGGAATAGCCAAAAACATTCAGTACTTC. The full variable domain, in which reference TRBV19 and TRBJ2-4 provide the parts outside the CDR3, is DGGITQSPKYLFRKEGQNVTLSCEQNLNHDAMYWYRQDPGQGLRLIYYSQIVNDFQKGDIAEGYSVSREKKESFPLTVTSAQKNPTAFYLCASSIAGIAKNIQYFGAGTRLSVL.

This clonotype came up a few times. The V and J genes are TRBV4-2 and TRBJ1-3; the D is unclear. Trimming removed 4 bases at V and 1 base at J, with 20 bases between. This CDR3 has 18 residues. Per the germline V gene, CDR1 is LGHNA and CDR2 is YNFKEQ. The CDR3 reads CASSPELVSGWSGNTIYF. Here the CDR3 DNA reads TGTGCCAGCAGCCCTGAGCTGGTTTCCGGGTGGTCTGGAAACACCATATATTTT.

This chain joins TRBV30 and TRBJ2-7; D is undetermined. The CDR3 consists of 14 residues. Germline loops: CDR1 GTSNPN, CDR2 SVGIG (reference sequence). V was pared by 0 bases and J by 2 bases, with 11 bases between. The CDR3 sequence is CAWSVPRSTYEQYF. In DNA form, the CDR3 reads TGTGCCTGGAGTGTACCCCGGTCAACCTACGAGCAGTACTTC.

This clonotype occurred many times. The J gene is TRBJ2-1, the V gene TRBV24-1; 7 bases line up with TRBD2. Germline trimming cut 0 bases from V and 8 bases from J; bases unmatched to any gene: 12. Germline values: CDR1 KGHDR, CDR2 SFDVKD. The CDR3 is 17 residues long. Here the CDR3 DNA reads TGTGCCACCAGTGATTTGCAGGCCGGACTAGGGAATGATGAGCAGTTCTTC. Translated, it gives CATSDLQAGLGNDEQFF.